The 31 T cell receptor beta chains below were found in one sample sequenced in a study of blood T cells in healthy people across ages. Using a J-beta primer mix together with a sample-barcoded 5' primer, a second PCR was run for about 6 to 11 cycles. In TCRdb, the 5' RACE reads were re-called with MiXCR into one record per CDR3 protein. This table has about 1.8 million distinct CDR3 sequences, approximately 50% appearing once. Sequenced material: blood. These TCRs come from a woman aged 40 to 55 in good health.

This clonotype has more than one count but fewer than ten. The rearrangement uses TRBV7-2 and TRBJ2-5, with a possible D match to TRBD2 (6 bases). The CDR3 is 12 amino acids. CDR1 is SGHTA and CDR2 is FQGNSA in the germline V gene. The V end was cut by 5 bases, the J end by 11 bases, with 15 bases between. CDR3 loop: CASSPLLARQYF. The CDR3, as DNA: TGTGCCAGCAGCCCCCTACTAGCCAGGCAGTACTTC. Using reference TRBV7-2 and TRBJ2-5 for the parts outside the CDR3, the full variable domain is GAGVSQSPSNKVTEKGKDVELRCDPISGHTALYWYRQSLGQGLEFLIYFQGNSAPDKSGLPSDRFSAERTGGSVSTLTIQRTQQEDSAVYLCASSPLLARQYFGPGTRLLVL.

This rearrangement joins TRBV20-1 to TRBJ2-1; 13 nucleotides match TRBD2. V trimming: 1 base; J trimming: 8 bases; junction bases outside the gene matches: 5. The CDR3 totals 15 residues. Looked up from germline, CDR1 is DFQATT and CDR2 is SNEGSKA (reference sequence). The CDR3: CSARGTSGGVYEQFF. The CDR3 region has the DNA TGCAGTGCTAGAGGAACTAGCGGGGGGGTTTATGAGCAGTTCTTC.

Remarks on this clonotype: The junction differs from germline at one of its ends, possibly a read error. The CDR3 loop is CASKFRQGLTETQYF. The CDR3 bases are TGTGCCAGCAAGTTCAGACAGGGACTCACAGAGACGCAGTATTTT. The chain combines TRBV6-2 or TRBV6-3 with TRBJ2-3; a weak D match, TRBD1 (7 bases). The V gene's germline CDR1 is MNHEY and CDR2 SVGEGT. CDR3 length: 15 residues.

V usage is TRBV6-2 or TRBV6-3 and J usage is TRBJ1-1; a weak D match, TRBD1 (6 bases). The germline V gene has CDR1 MNHEY and CDR2 SVGEGT. The V gene lost 7 bases and the J gene lost 0 bases, with 15 bases spanning the gap. The CDR3 sequence is 15 residues long. CDR3: CASKLQGLMNTEAFF. CDR3 bases: TGTGCCAGCAAATTACAGGGCCTCATGAACACTGAAGCTTTCTTT.

This clonotype was observed many times. The chain is built from TRBV7-2 and TRBJ2-5; 7 bases agree with TRBD1. There are 16 residues in the CDR3. CDR1 is SGHTA and CDR2 is FQGNSA in the germline V gene. Trimming at V came to 0 bases and at J to 2 bases, leaving 6 bases not matched to a gene. The CDR3: CASSLAGQGVQETQYF. In DNA form, the CDR3 reads TGTGCCAGCAGCTTAGCGGGGCAGGGGGTGCAAGAGACCCAGTACTTC.

This clonotype came up a few times. The chain is built from TRBV21-1 and TRBJ2-7; the D call in the table, TRBD1, was not verified against the DNA. TRBV21-1 represents a pseudogene. This CDR3 region has 15 residues. The CDR3 loop is CASSLWTGTWTEQYF. The CDR3 coding sequence is TGTGCCAGCAGCCTCTGGACAGGGACTTGGACCGAGCAGTACTTC.

This clonotype was counted a few times. The chain is built from TRBV20-1 and TRBJ1-5, with a weak D call TRBD1 (6 bases). V was clipped by 3 bases and J by 3 bases, with 9 bases between them. CDR3 size: 13 residues. CDR1 is DFQATT, CDR2 SNEGSKA, per germline (reference sequence). CDR3: CSASGQYNQPQHF. The CDR3 region has the DNA TGCAGTGCTAGTGGACAGTACAATCAGCCCCAGCATTTT.

J is TRBJ2-3 and V is TRBV20-1, with 11 bases fitting TRBD2. There are 17 residues in the CDR3. Germline-derived CDR1 and CDR2 are DFQATT and SNEGSKA (reference sequence). Germline trimming cut 0 bases from V and 4 bases from J; bases unmatched to any gene: 9. The CDR3 DNA reads as TGCAGTGCTAGAGATTATCGGCTAGCGGGGGGTCCAGATACGCAGTATTTT. Its translation: CSARDYRLAGGPDTQYF.

The V call is TRBV24-1, the J call TRBJ1-4, with 8 bases aligning to TRBD1. Trimming at V came to 6 bases and at J to 8 bases, leaving 10 bases not matched to a gene. Germline V lookup: CDR1 KGHDR, CDR2 SFDVKD. The CDR3 sequence is 15 residues long. Written as DNA, the CDR3 is TGTGCCACCAGTTCCGGGACAGGAGCCCTCGAAAAACTGTTTTTT. This sequence encodes CATSSGTGALEKLFF.

This clonotype was observed a handful of times. This chain joins TRBV6-1 and TRBJ2-7; D might be TRBD1 (5 bases). Trimming removed 6 bases at V and 5 bases at J, with 17 bases between. The CDR3 sequence is 14 residues long. Germline CDR1 is MNHNS and CDR2 is SASEGT. CDR3 DNA: TGTGCCAGCAGCCAGACAGAGGAGATCCACGAGCAGTACTTC. This gives the protein CASSQTEEIHEQYF.

This chain joins TRBV6-5 and TRBJ2-7; TRBD1 agrees at 9 bases. This CDR3 comprises 14 residues. J lost 4 bases, V lost 4 bases, and 5 bases had no gene match. The germline V gene has CDR1 MNHEY and CDR2 SVGAGI. The CDR3 region is CASSSFDRGYEQYF. DNA for the CDR3: TGTGCCAGCAGTTCCTTTGACAGGGGGTACGAGCAGTACTTC.

The CDR3 is CASSLGDGVYQETQYF. The CDR3 DNA sequence: TGTGCCAGCAGCTTAGGGGATGGAGTCTACCAAGAGACCCAGTACTTC. This chain joins TRBV7-2 and TRBJ2-5; D ambiguous. CDR1 is SGHTA and CDR2 is FQGNSA in the germline V gene. This CDR3 comprises 16 residues. V was pared by 1 base and J by 0 bases, with 12 bases between.

This clonotype has a single count. V is TRBV28 and J is TRBJ2-5; 11 bases are a match to TRBD2. V was clipped by 2 bases and J by 6 bases; unmatched bases: 5. Looked up from germline, CDR1 is MDHEN and CDR2 is SYDVKM. This CDR3 comprises 15 residues. The CDR3 DNA sequence: TGTGCCAGCAGTTTAACTAGCGGGGGAACGAAGACCCAGTACTTC. This encodes CASSLTSGGTKTQYF.

The chain employs TRBV7-2 and TRBJ2-3, with 8 bases aligning to TRBD2. Trimming took 5 bases from V and 1 from J; bases not matched to a gene: 8. The V gene's germline CDR1 is SGHTA and CDR2 FQGNSA. This CDR3 has 16 amino acids. As DNA, the CDR3 is TGTGCCAGCAGCAAGGACCAGCGGGGGCGCACAGATACGCAGTATTTT. The encoded protein is CASSKDQRGRTDTQYF. The full variable domain, in which reference TRBV7-2 and TRBJ2-3 provide the parts outside the CDR3, is GAGVSQSPSNKVTEKGKDVELRCDPISGHTALYWYRQSLGQGLEFLIYFQGNSAPDKSGLPSDRFSAERTGGSVSTLTIQRTQQEDSAVYLCASSKDQRGRTDTQYFGPGTRLTVL.

The chain couples TRBV5-6 to TRBJ2-4, with 9 bases matching TRBD1. The CDR3 covers 16 residues. Trimming at V came to 1 base and at J to 4 bases, leaving 6 bases not matched to a gene. Germline CDR1 is SGHDT and CDR2 is YYEEEE. CDR3 nucleotides: TGTGCCAGCAGCTTGCTCCCAGGGACAGGGAAAAACATTCAGTACTTC. Protein: CASSLLPGTGKNIQYF.

The chain employs TRBV12-3 or TRBV12-4 and TRBJ1-6; TRBD1 agrees at 8 bases. V dropped 6 bases and J dropped 8; count of bases not matched to a gene: 12. CDR3 length: 16 residues. DNA of the CDR3: TGTGCCAGCAGGTTTCGACCCAGGGGGCATGATTCACCCCTCCACTTT. It codes for CASRFRPRGHDSPLHF.

This chain joins TRBV28 and TRBJ2-3, with 8 bases lining up with TRBD1. This CDR3 has 18 residues. J was trimmed by 1 base and V by 2 bases; bases with no gene match: 11. The germline V gene has CDR1 MDHEN and CDR2 SYDVKM. For the CDR3, the DNA is TGTGCCAGCAGTTTAGGGGACAGGACGTACATTGGCACAGATACGCAGTATTTT. As protein: CASSLGDRTYIGTDTQYF.

The chain joins TRBV7-2 to TRBJ2-7; no clear D. Trimming shortened V by 2 bases and J by 5 bases, and 13 bases separated the two germline ends. This CDR3 region has 14 residues. Per germline, CDR1 SGHTA and CDR2 FQGNSA. The CDR3 here is CASSLRDRIDEQYF. CDR3 bases: TGTGCCAGCAGCTTAAGGGATCGGATCGACGAGCAGTACTTC.

The genes are TRBV27 and TRBJ2-7; 7 bases align to TRBD1. The end of the DNA aligns better with TRBJ2-5, so the J call may be wrong. The CDR3 length is 17 residues. The V gene's germline CDR1 is MNHEY and CDR2 SMNVEV (reference sequence). The CDR3 nucleotides read TGTGCCAGCAGTTTATCGGCCGAGACAGGGACCCAAGAGACCCAGTACTTC. Protein product: CASSLSAETGTQETQYF.

The chain combines TRBV7-2 with TRBJ1-1; D ambiguous. The V end lost 2 bases, the J end lost 7 bases, and 8 bases lay between the germline ends. The germline CDR1 and CDR2 sequences are SGHTA and FQGNSA. This CDR3 comprises 12 residues. The CDR3 spells CASSLLGLEAFF. CDR3 DNA: TGTGCCAGCAGCTTATTAGGGCTTGAAGCTTTCTTT.

This clonotype was counted a few times. The J gene is TRBJ2-4, the V gene TRBV7-2; maybe TRBD1 (5 bases). The CDR3 runs 19 residues. Looked up from germline, CDR1 is SGHTA and CDR2 is FQGNSA. V was pared by 2 bases and J by 0 bases, with 20 bases between. This CDR3 reads CASSLLGSVDRIAKNIQYF. CDR3 DNA: TGTGCCAGCAGCTTATTAGGCTCAGTAGACAGAATAGCCAAAAACATTCAGTACTTC.

The rearrangement joins TRBV10-3 to TRBJ2-7; the match to TRBD1 covers 10 bases. The CDR3 sequence is 14 residues long. The germline V gene encodes CDR1 ENHRY and CDR2 SYGVKD. V shed 3 bases, J shed 4 bases, and the junction held 3 bases outside the gene matches. CDR3 DNA: TGTGCCATCAGTGAAAGGACAGGGGGATACGAGCAGTACTTC. Protein product: CAISERTGGYEQYF.

This chain links TRBV27 with TRBJ2-1; D ambiguous. Germline values: CDR1 MNHEY, CDR2 SMNVEV (reference sequence). V was trimmed by 7 bases and J by 9 bases, leaving 22 bases between them. The CDR3 length is 15 residues. CDR3 nucleotide sequence: TGTGCCAGCACCTACCTCTCAGGAACGCAGAGTGAGCAGTTCTTC. Its translation: CASTYLSGTQSEQFF.

The chain combines TRBV5-6 with TRBJ2-7; 9 bases map to TRBD2. CDR1 SGHDT and CDR2 YYEEEE come from the germline V gene. V shed 5 bases, J shed 7 bases, and the junction held 16 bases outside the gene matches. The CDR3 has 16 amino acids. In DNA, the CDR3 is TGTGCCAGCAGACTACTTAGCGGGGGCTCCTACAATGAGCAGTACTTC. As protein: CASRLLSGGSYNEQYF.

For this clonotype: Its ends do not fully match the called genes, so a read error is possible. Here the CDR3 reads CASSPGGAGDNEQFF. The CDR3 DNA reads as TGTGCTAGCAGCCCAGGGGGGGCGGGTGACAATGAGCAGTTCTTC. The V gene is TRBV7-7, the J gene TRBJ2-1; D may match TRBD1 or TRBD2 (7 bases each). CDR3 length: 15 residues. Germline CDR1 is SSHAT and CDR2 is FNYEAQ (reference sequence).

This chain connects TRBV7-6 to TRBJ2-6, with D possibly matching TRBD2 (5 bases). CDR1 is SGHVS and CDR2 is FNYEAQ in the germline V gene. The CDR3 has 14 amino acids. V shed 2 bases and J shed 11 bases, with 13 bases lying between them. The DNA for the CDR3 is TGTGCCAGCAGCTTAAATCCGGACGGGGACGTCCTGACTTTC. Protein sequence: CASSLNPDGDVLTF.

V is TRBV24-1 and J is TRBJ1-2; no clear D. The CDR3 is 15 residues long. V shed 1 base and J shed 9 bases, with 17 bases lying between them. Germline values: CDR1 KGHDR, CDR2 SFDVKD. CDR3 region: CATSDFKGIPSRYTF. CDR3 coding DNA: TGTGCCACCAGTGATTTTAAGGGAATCCCCTCCCGCTACACCTTC.

The chain carries TRBV2 and TRBJ2-7; TRBD2 matches at 13 bases. This CDR3 has 14 amino acids. From germline, CDR1 is SNHLY and CDR2 FYNNEI. V gave up 5 bases and J gave up 10 bases; unmatched junction bases: 8. The CDR3 here is CASSQTTSGGAQYF. Written as DNA, the CDR3 is TGTGCCAGCAGTCAAACAACTAGCGGGGGGGCCCAGTACTTC.

This chain links TRBV7-9 with TRBJ2-1; D gene unclear. The V end lost 6 bases, the J end lost 8 bases, and 11 bases lay between the germline ends. CDR1 SEHNR and CDR2 FQNEAQ come from the germline V gene (reference sequence). This CDR3 comprises 12 residues. As DNA, the CDR3 is TGTGCCAGCAGACCAGAAAGTGATGAGCAGTTCTTC. Protein sequence: CASRPESDEQFF.

In its sample, this clonotype was seen a few times. This rearrangement joins TRBV4-3 to TRBJ2-7, with 9 positions matching TRBD2. Losses at the gene ends were 0 bases for V and 2 bases for J; bases not matched to a gene: 5. This CDR3 comprises 16 residues. Looked up from germline, CDR1 is LGHNA and CDR2 is YSLEER. CDR3 nucleotides: TGCGCCAGCAGCCAAGATCCTTGCGGGGGGGCCTACGAGCAGTACTTC. Translating gives CASSQDPCGGAYEQYF.

V usage is TRBV6-2 or TRBV6-3 and J usage is TRBJ1-2; TRBD1 aligns across 9 bases. The trim removed 2 bases at V and 4 bases at J, leaving 11 bases unmatched. This CDR3 is built from 17 residues. Germline values: CDR1 MNHEY, CDR2 SVGEGT. The CDR3 sequence is CASSYDGQGSRSYGYTF. CDR3 nucleotides: TGTGCCAGCAGTTACGACGGACAGGGGAGTAGGAGCTATGGCTACACCTTC.